The present T cell receptor (beta chain) was sequenced within a study of T cells after yellow fever vaccination. As for the study in general: Those fractions that held only low numbers of cells were prepared using the SMART-Seq v4 Ultra Low Input RNA kit.

TCRdb reanalysed the 5' RACE reads using MiXCR and keeps one entry per CDR3 protein. The sample yields approximately 150,000 distinct CDR3 sequences, around 7.7% seen once. This clonotype was seen many times. Its antigen is still unknown. Study results and caveats: FACS-sorted repertoires could harbor abundant contaminating bulk-population clonotypes. By day 5 rather than day 15, the secondary response had peaked, though it was weaker.

The source material was CD4+ T cells sorted from PBMCs, sampled 5 days after the yellow fever booster vaccination. This sequence originates from a man under 40 who received the YFV17D yellow fever vaccine.

The CDR3 DNA reads TGCAGTGCTAGAGATGCTGGTGGGGGAATGGGTTATGAGCAGTTCTTC. Amino acids: CSARDAGGGMGYEQFF. The chain is built from TRBV20-1 and TRBJ2-1, with D tentatively TRBD1 or TRBD2 (5 bases each). CDR3 size: 16 residues. Germline V CDR1 and CDR2: DFQATT, SNEGSKA (reference sequence). V was cut by 0 bases and J by 8 bases, with 20 bases left in between.